This is a list of T cell receptor beta chains from one sample in a study of blood T cell repertoires in COVID-19. Clones were sequenced by immunoSEQ multiplex PCR, and TCRdb holds only the in-frame ones, with some missing. The data hold roughly 330,000 clones, with more than 70% observed a single time. Specimen: peripheral blood. These receptors originate from a young man who had recovered from COVID-19. Both conserved end residues are part of each CDR3. A D gene is named only where the DNA matches it firmly. Clone size is stated in some rows and not others, as once, few, many or a class when expanded.

D gene,clone size,V gene,J gene,CDR3 DNA,CDR3 protein
.,.,TRBV25-1,TRBJ1-1,TGTGCCAGCAGTGAAGCAGCGATTAGGACTGAAGCTTTCTTT,CASSEAAIRTEAFF
TRBD2,.,TRBV4-2,TRBJ2-3,TGTGCCAGCAGCCAAGAGGGGACTAGCGGGAGTTTGGTTGCGCAGTATTTT,CASSQEGTSGSLVAQYF
.,.,TRBV6-6,TRBJ2-7,TGTGCCAGCAGTACAAGGGGATCCTCCTACGAGCAGTACTTC,CASSTRGSSYEQYF
TRBD2,.,TRBV11-1,TRBJ2-3,TGTGCCAGCAGCTTAGAAATGACTAGCGTCCCAGATACGCAGTATTTT,CASSLEMTSVPDTQYF
TRBD1,.,TRBV27,TRBJ1-2,TGTGCCAGCAGTTTATATCAGGGGGCTAGGGGCTACACCTTC,CASSLYQGARGYTF
.,.,TRBV5-6,TRBJ1-1,TGTGCCAGCAGCTTGATTGACAGGTGGAACACTGAAGCTTTCTTT,CASSLIDRWNTEAFF
.,.,TRBV18,TRBJ2-5,TGTGCCAGCTCACCTCGCCTGGGAGGGGGACAAGAGACCCAGTACTTC,CASSPRLGGGQETQYF
TRBD2,.,TRBV25-1,TRBJ2-3,TGTGCCAGCAGTGAACTAGCGGGATTGGGAGATACGCAGTATTTT,CASSELAGLGDTQYF
.,.,TRBV2,TRBJ1-2,TGTGCCAGCCGAGGCTCAGTACCGAACTATGGCTACACCTTC,CASRGSVPNYGYTF
.,.,TRBV10-2,TRBJ1-1,TGCGCCAGCAGAGAGATCGGCGGGGACACTGAAGCTTTCTTT,CASREIGGDTEAFF
TRBD2,few,TRBV3-1/TRBV3-2,TRBJ2-1,TGTGCCAGCACTGAAGCGGGGGGGCCCGGCTTGCAGTTCTTC,CASTEAGGPGLQFF
.,.,TRBV6-5,TRBJ2-2,TGTGCCAGCAGTTACGGGACATCCGGGGAGCTGTTTTTT,CASSYGTSGELFF
.,.,TRBV7-9,TRBJ2-7,TGTGCCAGCAGCTTAGATGGGGCCGCCTACGAGCAGTACTTC,CASSLDGAAYEQYF
.,.,TRBV27,TRBJ1-2,TGTGCCAGCAGTTTTGCCCCGATGGCGGAACCTAACTATGGCTACACCTTC,CASSFAPMAEPNYGYTF
TRBD1,.,TRBV19,TRBJ1-5,TGTGCCAGCAAAGACAGGGGCAATCAGCCCCAGCATTTT,CASKDRGNQPQHF
.,.,TRBV6-5,TRBJ1-2,TGTGCCAGCAGGTCAGGGGCGAACTATGGCTACACCTTC,CASRSGANYGYTF